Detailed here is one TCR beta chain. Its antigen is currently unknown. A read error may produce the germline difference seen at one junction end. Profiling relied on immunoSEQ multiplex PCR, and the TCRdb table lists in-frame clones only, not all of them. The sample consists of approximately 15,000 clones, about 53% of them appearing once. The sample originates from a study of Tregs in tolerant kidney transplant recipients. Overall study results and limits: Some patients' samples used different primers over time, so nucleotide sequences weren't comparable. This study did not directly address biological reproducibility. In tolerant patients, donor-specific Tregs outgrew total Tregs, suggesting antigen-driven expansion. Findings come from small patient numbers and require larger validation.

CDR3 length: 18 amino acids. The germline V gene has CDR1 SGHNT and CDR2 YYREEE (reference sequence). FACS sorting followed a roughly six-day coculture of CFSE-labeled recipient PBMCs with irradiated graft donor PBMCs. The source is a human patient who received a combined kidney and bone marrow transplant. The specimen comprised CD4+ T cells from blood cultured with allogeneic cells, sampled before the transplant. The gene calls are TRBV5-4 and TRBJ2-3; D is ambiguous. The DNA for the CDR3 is TGCGCCAGCAGCCAAGGCACCTCTCTAGGTATTCTAGCAGATACGCAGTATTTT. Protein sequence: CASSQGTSLGILADTQYF.